Listed here are 3 T cell receptor beta chains from one sample, sequenced in a study of technical replicates of blood from a few donors. This table comes from immunoSEQ multiplex PCR, and its TCRdb copy is limited to in-frame clones, with some not included. The table includes over 50,000 clones, around 97% detected once. The material sequenced was T cells isolated from PBMCs. The source is a human donor in good health.

The rearrangement joins TRBV6-5 to TRBJ1-2; D is undetermined. This CDR3 comprises 13 residues. In germline, CDR1 is MNHEY, CDR2 SVGAGI. V lost 8 bases to trimming and J lost 0 bases, with 10 bases between them. The CDR3 sequence: CASARHTNYGYTF. The CDR3 nucleotides read TGTGCCAGCGCCCGACACACTAACTATGGCTACACCTTC.

The chain links TRBV27 to TRBJ2-5, with 7 positions matching TRBD2. Germline-derived CDR1 and CDR2 are MNHEY and SMNVEV (reference sequence). Trimming removed 1 base from V and 1 base from J; junction bases left unmatched: 6. CDR3 length: 16 amino acids. The CDR3 DNA is TGTGCCAGCAGTTTATTTAGGCGGGAGCGCCAAGAGACCCAGTACTTC. Protein sequence: CASSLFRRERQETQYF.

The chain carries TRBV7-9 and TRBJ1-2, with D unresolved. Germline CDR1 reads SEHNR; CDR2 reads FQNEAQ (reference sequence). Between the trimmed V and J ends, which lost 1 base and 7 bases, there was a span of 7 bases. This CDR3 spans 12 amino acids. The CDR3 here is CASSLGAAGYTF. DNA for the CDR3: TGTGCCAGCAGCTTAGGGGCCGCTGGCTACACCTTC.